These 32 T cell receptor beta chains came from one sample sequenced in a study of human T cells and chemical hapten exposure (dated by TCRdb to about 2021). This specimen's time point label, per the study, means: patch test 3, about 24 weeks after DPC sensitization. This specimen's treatment or condition label, interpreted: therapeutic diphenylcyclopropenone sensitization with weekly scalp DPC. Libraries were built with RACE. This sample was sequenced with a NextSeq 500. In TCRdb, the public reads were trimmed at Q25 with fastp and aligned with MiXCR, with productive beta chains retained. When rows share a CDR3 protein, they turn into one entry using the most common DNA and genes. Here the sample has 62,000 or so distinct CDR3 sequences; about 11% occur a single time. The ten top clones hold about 2.3% of the sample. The sample was whole blood, taken in connection with sensitization to the hapten diphenylcyclopropenone (DPC). These receptors were collected from a woman under 40 with alopecia areata. Some clones in this sample may be carry-over from other donors' samples.

The chain couples TRBV9 to TRBJ2-3, with TRBD2 as a possible D gene (5 bases). Trimming left V 2 bases short and J 2 bases short, with 6 bases between. This CDR3 region has 13 residues. Germline values: CDR1 SGDLS, CDR2 YYNGEE. CDR3 in amino acids: CASSVGLTDTQYF. The CDR3 DNA reads as TGTGCCAGCAGCGTTGGACTCACAGATACGCAGTATTTT.

This clonotype was seen only a few times. CDR3 in DNA: TGCAGCGTGGCACGACAGGATCAAGAGACCCAGTACTTC. Protein: CSVARQDQETQYF. This chain links TRBV29-1 with TRBJ2-5; TRBD1 is a possible D gene (6 bases). V lost 6 bases and J lost 2, with 13 bases in between. The CDR3 length is 13 residues. Germline lookup yields CDR1 SQVTM and CDR2 ANQGSEA.

The sample holds many counts of this clonotype. The chain is built from TRBV7-9 and TRBJ2-6; D is ambiguous. This CDR3 has 14 amino acids. The germline V gene has CDR1 SEHNR and CDR2 FQNEAQ (reference sequence). The V gene lost 5 bases and the J gene lost 0 bases, with 5 bases spanning the gap. The CDR3 region is CASSRSSGANVLTF. Here the CDR3 DNA reads TGTGCCAGCAGCAGGAGCTCTGGGGCCAACGTCCTGACTTTC.

This chain joins TRBV6-6 and TRBJ2-7; tentative D call: TRBD2 (6 bases). V dropped 0 bases and J dropped 7 bases, with 16 bases sitting between them. CDR3 size: 15 residues. Germline lookup yields CDR1 MNHNY and CDR2 SVGAGI (reference sequence). The CDR3 is CASSYSSGGGWEQYF. Written as DNA, the CDR3 is TGTGCCAGCAGTTACTCTAGCGGCGGTGGCTGGGAGCAGTACTTC.

This clonotype has more than one count but fewer than ten. The chain has TRBV12-3 or TRBV12-4 and TRBJ2-1, with TRBD2 matching over 10 bases. The CDR3 sequence is 15 residues long. With V trimmed by 6 bases and J by 7 bases, 9 bases remained unmatched. CDR3 DNA: TGTGCCAGCAGCCCCAGCGGGGGGGCGGGGAATGAGCAGTTCTTC. Its translation is CASSPSGGAGNEQFF.

This clonotype has a handful of counts. The V gene is TRBV27, the J gene TRBJ1-1, with TRBD1 as a possible D gene (5 bases). The germline V and J ends were trimmed by 1 base and 0 bases, with 6 bases remaining between them. Germline V gene lookup returns CDR1 MNHEY and CDR2 SMNVEV (reference sequence). This CDR3 is 14 amino acids long. The CDR3 DNA reads TGTGCCAGCAGTTTATTGGGGGTGAACACTGAAGCTTTCTTT. Amino acid sequence: CASSLLGVNTEAFF.

This clonotype was picked up many times. For the CDR3, the DNA is TGTGCCAGCAGCCGATCTGAAGAGACCCAGTACTTC. Amino acids: CASSRSEETQYF. V gene TRBV12-3 or TRBV12-4 combines with J gene TRBJ2-5; D gene unclear. The CDR3 has 12 residues. Trimming removed 6 bases at V and 3 bases at J, with 8 bases between.

This chain joins TRBV6-6 and TRBJ2-1; TRBD2 agrees at 12 bases. The V gene end was trimmed by 6 bases and the J gene end by 9 bases; junction bases not matched to a gene: 9. The CDR3 has 15 residues. CDR1 MNHNY and CDR2 SVGAGI come from the germline V gene (reference sequence). Here the CDR3 DNA reads TGTGCCAGCAGCCAAATACTAGCGGGGGGCGGTGAGCAGTTCTTC. This encodes CASSQILAGGGEQFF.

V gene TRBV28 combines with J gene TRBJ1-1, with D unresolved. V was cut by 9 bases and J by 0 bases, with 8 bases left in between. Looked up from germline, CDR1 is MDHEN and CDR2 is SYDVKM. This CDR3 is 12 amino acids long. In nucleotides, the CDR3 is TGTGCCAGTGGAAAACTGAACACTGAAGCTTTCTTT. It translates to CASGKLNTEAFF.

V and J are TRBV12-3 or TRBV12-4 and TRBJ1-4; D is possibly TRBD1 (6 bases). The CDR3 covers 14 residues. V was pared by 8 bases and J by 11 bases, with 21 bases between. The CDR3 reads CASRVIDRSGKLFF. CDR3 nucleotides: TGTGCCAGCCGCGTAATCGACAGGAGCGGGAAACTGTTTTTT.

This chain links TRBV20-1 with TRBJ1-1; D remains unclear. Trimming took 7 bases from V and 4 from J, leaving 10 bases between them. The CDR3 spans 11 residues. Germline CDR1 reads DFQATT; CDR2 reads SNEGSKA (reference sequence). The CDR3 DNA reads as TGCAGTGTTGGTAGGCCCACTGAAGCTTTCTTT. Its translation is CSVGRPTEAFF.

This clonotype was seen more than once but under ten times. This chain joins TRBV6-5 and TRBJ1-5; possibly TRBD1 for D (6 bases). With 5 bases removed from V and 2 bases from J, the gap between germline ends came to 10 bases. CDR3 size: 14 residues. CDR1 MNHEY and CDR2 SVGAGI come from the germline V gene. The CDR3 DNA reads as TGTGCCAGCAGTCCGGGGGCTGGCAATCAGCCCCAGCATTTT. Its translation: CASSPGAGNQPQHF.

This clonotype was observed a few times. The chain couples TRBV2 to TRBJ2-4, with D tentatively TRBD1 (5 bases). V shed 4 bases and J shed 13 bases, with 11 bases lying between them. Germline V lookup: CDR1 SNHLY, CDR2 FYNNEI. This CDR3 comprises 11 residues. DNA for the CDR3: TGTGCCAGCAGTGCGACAGAATTACAGTACTTC. Amino acid sequence: CASSATELQYF.

This chain uses TRBV6-6 with TRBJ1-5, with 8 bases aligning to TRBD1. Germline trimming cut 6 bases from V and 0 bases from J; bases unmatched to any gene: 13. Germline lookup yields CDR1 MNHNY and CDR2 SVGAGI (reference sequence). The CDR3 runs 18 residues. In nucleotides, the CDR3 is TGTGCCAGCAGCCACGGACAGGGAAGACCCTTTAGCAATCAGCCCCAGCATTTT. Its translation: CASSHGQGRPFSNQPQHF.

This clonotype has a count of ten or more. The V call is TRBV6-2 or TRBV6-3, the J call TRBJ2-4; no clear D. Germline CDR1 MNHEY, CDR2 SVGEGT. V lost 6 bases to trimming and J lost 5 bases, with 5 bases between them. The CDR3 runs to 11 residues. This CDR3 reads CASRFENIQYF. CDR3 DNA: TGTGCCAGCAGATTTGAAAACATTCAGTACTTC.

The chain couples TRBV28 to TRBJ2-7, with 9 nucleotides matching TRBD1. Germline-derived CDR1 and CDR2 are MDHEN and SYDVKM. J gave up 5 bases and V 7 bases, and 9 bases lay outside the gene matches. The CDR3 is 14 amino acids. CDR3 in amino acids: CASNAPGQGHEQYF. CDR3 sequence (DNA): TGTGCCAGCAATGCACCGGGACAGGGCCACGAGCAGTACTTC. Complete variable domain (other parts from reference TRBV28 and TRBJ2-7): DVKVTQSSRYLVKRTGEKVFLECVQDMDHENMFWYRQDPGLGLRLIYFSYDVKMKEKGDIPEGYSVSREKKERFSLILESASTNQTSMYLCASNAPGQGHEQYFGPGTRLTVT.

J is TRBJ1-4 and V is TRBV7-9; 9 bases align to TRBD1. CDR3 length: 14 amino acids. Trimming took 4 bases from V and 4 from J; bases not matched to a gene: 1. The germline V gene encodes CDR1 SEHNR and CDR2 FQNEAQ (reference sequence). CDR3 amino acids: CASSSGQGNEKLFF. CDR3 sequence (DNA): TGTGCCAGCAGCTCGGGACAGGGTAATGAAAAACTGTTTTTT.

Only a few counts were recorded for this clonotype. This chain links TRBV29-1 with TRBJ1-2; possible D gene TRBD1, 6 bases. Trimming removed 4 bases at V and 1 base at J, with 13 bases between. CDR1 and CDR2 (germline): SQVTM, ANQGSEA. The CDR3 runs 14 residues. Written as DNA, the CDR3 is TGCAGCGTTGGGCCGGGACAATATAACTATGGCTACACCTTC. As protein: CSVGPGQYNYGYTF.

There are a few counts of this clonotype. The rearrangement joins TRBV28 to TRBJ2-1; 8 nucleotides line up with TRBD2. The length of the CDR3 is 18 residues. Per the germline V gene, CDR1 is MDHEN and CDR2 is SYDVKM. Losses at the gene ends were 4 bases for V and 0 bases for J; bases not matched to a gene: 11. CDR3 DNA sequence: TGTGCCAGCAGTTCACCGGGACTAGGGCCCGGCTCCTACAATGAGCAGTTCTTC. This encodes CASSSPGLGPGSYNEQFF.

This clonotype was seen many times. At one boundary the junction diverges from the germline segment, which might be a read error. This chain uses TRBV20-1 with TRBJ1-2; D gene uncertain. The CDR3 extends over 10 amino acids. Looked up from germline, CDR1 is DFQATT and CDR2 is SNEGSKA (reference sequence). The CDR3 is CSAGREAPIF. CDR3 DNA sequence: TGCAGTGCCGGTAGGGAGGCTCCTATCTTC.

This clonotype has only a few counts. The CDR3 here is CASSLVKTEAFF. CDR3 nucleotide sequence: TGTGCCAGCAGCTTAGTTAAAACTGAAGCTTTCTTT. The gene calls are TRBV11-2 and TRBJ1-1; no firm D call. V lost 1 base and J 5 bases, leaving 5 bases between the germline ends. The germline V gene has CDR1 SGHAT and CDR2 FQNNGV. The CDR3 length is 12 residues.

The chain combines TRBV7-9 with TRBJ2-2; 12 bases are shared with TRBD2. The CDR3 is made up of 16 amino acids. The V segment lost 5 bases and the J segment 1 base; nucleotides outside the gene matches: 2. The germline CDR1 and CDR2 sequences are SEHNR and FQNEAQ (reference sequence). The CDR3 reads CASSRTSGVNTGELFF. DNA for the CDR3: TGTGCCAGCAGCCGGACTAGCGGGGTGAACACCGGGGAGCTGTTTTTT.

The chain recombines TRBV7-9 with TRBJ1-1, with 9 bases aligning to TRBD1. Looked up from germline, CDR1 is SEHNR and CDR2 is FQNEAQ (reference sequence). CDR3 size: 13 residues. The trim removed 7 bases at V and 3 bases at J, leaving 3 bases unmatched. DNA for the CDR3: TGTGCCAGCACAAGACAGGGGGACACTGAAGCTTTCTTT. It translates to CASTRQGDTEAFF.

In its sample, this clonotype was seen a few times. CDR3 sequence (DNA): TGTGCCATTACGGCGAGCGGGAGCCCAGATACGCAGTATTTT. Its translation is CAITASGSPDTQYF. The genes are TRBV10-3 and TRBJ2-3, with 8 bases identical to TRBD2. This CDR3 is 14 amino acids long. The germline gives CDR1 ENHRY, CDR2 SYGVKD. V lost 9 bases and J lost 4; bases outside the gene matches: 9.

This clonotype showed up just a few times. The chain joins TRBV10-2 to TRBJ2-1; D possibly uses TRBD1 or TRBD2 (5 bases each). Trimming removed 7 bases at V and 7 bases at J, with 11 bases between. Germline CDR1 is WSHSY and CDR2 is SAAADI. This CDR3 comprises 12 residues. The CDR3 spells CASIGAGNEQFF. As DNA, the CDR3 is TGCGCCAGCATCGGGGCTGGGAATGAGCAGTTCTTC.

This clonotype has ten or more counts. This sequence joins TRBV4-1 and TRBJ1-2; 8 positions match TRBD1. The CDR3 totals 14 residues. The V gene end was trimmed by 3 bases and the J gene end by 3 bases; junction bases not matched to a gene: 3. CDR1 and CDR2 from the germline V gene are MGHRA and YSYEKL. The CDR3 sequence: CASSHPDRDYGYTF. CDR3 DNA: TGCGCCAGCAGCCACCCGGACAGGGACTATGGCTACACCTTC.

This chain joins TRBV5-1 and TRBJ2-4, with TRBD2 as a possible D gene (6 bases). The CDR3 sequence is 17 residues long. Trimming took 0 bases from V and 3 from J, leaving 16 bases between them. Per germline, CDR1 SGHRS and CDR2 YFSETQ. CDR3 loop: CASSLASWRENKNIQYF. The CDR3 nucleotides are TGCGCCAGCAGCTTGGCATCCTGGCGGGAAAACAAAAACATTCAGTACTTC.

Only a few counts were recorded for this clonotype. The chain joins TRBV2 to TRBJ1-1; 7 bases are shared with TRBD1. CDR3 length: 13 amino acids. V lost 1 base to trimming and J lost 9 bases; unmatched junction nucleotides: 5. Germline CDR1 is SNHLY and CDR2 is FYNNEI. CDR3 in amino acids: CASSEGDSLKAFF. In DNA, the CDR3 is TGTGCCAGCAGTGAAGGGGACAGCCTGAAAGCTTTCTTT.

This clonotype was observed a few times. The chain uses TRBV6-2 or TRBV6-3 and TRBJ1-1; the D gene is possibly TRBD1 (6 bases). Per the germline V gene, CDR1 is MNHEY and CDR2 is SVGEGT. This CDR3 spans 16 amino acids. V was trimmed by 1 base and J by 0 bases, leaving 12 bases between them. In DNA form, the CDR3 reads TGTGCCAGCAGTTACTACTCGGGACACTTGAACACTGAAGCTTTCTTT. This sequence encodes CASSYYSGHLNTEAFF.

The chain is built from TRBV18 and TRBJ1-1; no clear D. The germline V gene has CDR1 KGHSH and CDR2 LQKENI. This CDR3 has 16 amino acids. Trimming took off 3 bases at V and 1 base at J, with 15 bases between the two ends. CDR3 in DNA: TGTGCCAGCTCACCGCTCGGTAAGGGAGGGAACACTGAAGCTTTCTTT. This encodes CASSPLGKGGNTEAFF.

This clonotype was detected ten times or more. The chain combines TRBV7-2 with TRBJ1-2, with a possible D match to TRBD1 (6 bases). The CDR3 sequence is 15 residues long. Looked up from germline, CDR1 is SGHTA and CDR2 is FQGNSA. V lost 0 bases and J 2 bases, leaving 10 bases between the germline ends. Written as DNA, the CDR3 is TGTGCCAGCAGCTTAGCGCCGGGGGCGAACTATGGCTACACCTTC. Translated: CASSLAPGANYGYTF.

Only a few counts were recorded for this clonotype. The chain carries TRBV6-6 and TRBJ1-1; tentative D call: TRBD1 (5 bases). There are 14 residues in the CDR3. V shed 7 bases and J shed 0 bases, with 12 bases lying between them. The germline CDR1 and CDR2 sequences are MNHNY and SVGAGI (reference sequence). The CDR3 protein is CASTHGGLNTEAFF. The CDR3 coding sequence is TGTGCCAGCACCCATGGGGGACTGAACACTGAAGCTTTCTTT.